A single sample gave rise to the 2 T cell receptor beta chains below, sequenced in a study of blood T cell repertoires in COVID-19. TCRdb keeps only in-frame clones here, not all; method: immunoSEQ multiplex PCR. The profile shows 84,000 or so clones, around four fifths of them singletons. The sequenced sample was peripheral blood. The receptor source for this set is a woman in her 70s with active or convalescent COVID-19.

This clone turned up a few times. This CDR3 is CASSQTIAGTGSRYSGYTF. The CDR3 region has the DNA TGTGCCAGCAGCCAAACCATAGCCGGGACAGGGAGTCGGTATAGTGGCTACACCTTC. The chain employs TRBV14 and TRBJ1-2; TRBD1 matches at 9 bases. This CDR3 has 19 amino acids. Trimming took 2 bases from V and 7 from J; bases not matched to a gene: 20. Germline CDR1 and CDR2: SGHDN and FVKESK.

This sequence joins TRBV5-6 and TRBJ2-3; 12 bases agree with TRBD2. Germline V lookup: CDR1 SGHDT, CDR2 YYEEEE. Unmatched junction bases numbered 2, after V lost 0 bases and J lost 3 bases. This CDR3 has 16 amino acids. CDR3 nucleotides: TGTGCCAGCAGCTTGGGCCTAGCGGGGGGGACAGATACGCAGTATTTT. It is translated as CASSLGLAGGTDTQYF.